One sample yielded the 31 T cell receptor beta chains listed below, sequenced in a study of blood T cell repertoires in COVID-19. Only in-frame clones appear in the TCRdb table, and some are missing; sequencing was by immunoSEQ multiplex PCR. Of about 270,000 clones in the sample, about 91% were seen once. Sample: PBMCs or T cells enriched from blood (not recorded which). The source of these receptors is a man aged 35 to 55 who had been exposed to COVID-19.

This chain uses TRBV10-3 with TRBJ2-7; TRBD1 might be the D (6 bases). The germline V gene encodes CDR1 ENHRY and CDR2 SYGVKD. V lost 10 bases to trimming and J lost 2 bases, with 18 bases between them. CDR3 length equals 14 residues. CDR3 in DNA: TGTGCCAGCGCCTCCCAGGGGAACGCCTACGAGCAGTACTTC. It encodes CASASQGNAYEQYF.

This sequence joins TRBV10-2 and TRBJ1-5; weak D call: TRBD1 (5 bases). The CDR3 loop spans 14 amino acids. V was cut by 4 bases and J by 12 bases, with 19 bases left in between. The germline gives CDR1 WSHSY, CDR2 SAAADI. CDR3 amino acids: CASSGVQEPLIQHF. The CDR3 bases are TGCGCCAGCAGTGGGGTACAGGAGCCCTTAATCCAGCATTTT.

V is TRBV14 and J is TRBJ2-2; D might be TRBD2 (5 bases). Germline V gene lookup returns CDR1 SGHDN and CDR2 FVKESK. This CDR3 spans 13 amino acids. V lost 3 bases to trimming and J lost 7 bases, with 9 bases between them. CDR3 residues: CASSHFRDGELFF. The CDR3 DNA sequence: TGTGCCAGCAGCCATTTTCGGGACGGGGAGCTGTTTTTT.

This chain links TRBV24-1 with TRBJ2-2; 10 nucleotides match TRBD2. After removal of 9 bases from V and 7 bases from J, the junction contained 7 bases not matched to a gene. The CDR3 loop spans 14 amino acids. Germline CDR1 and CDR2: KGHDR and SFDVKD. The CDR3 bases are TGTGCCACCCTAGCGGGGGATCAGGACGGGGAGCTGTTTTTT. It codes for CATLAGDQDGELFF.

Remarks on this clone: Other DNA sequences in the same sample also yield this CDR3. This chain uses TRBV18 with TRBJ1-1, with 7 bases that match TRBD1. Trimming cost V 6 bases and J 4 bases; bases outside gene matches: 5. Looked up from germline, CDR1 is KGHSH and CDR2 is LQKENI. CDR3 length: 13 amino acids. The CDR3 bases are TGTGCCAGCTCTCCGCAGGGGGGCACTGAAGCTTTCTTT. Its protein is CASSPQGGTEAFF.

The chain couples TRBV6-5 to TRBJ2-1; 7 bases match TRBD2. Germline V gene sequence: CDR1 MNHEY, CDR2 SVGAGI. This CDR3 has 12 residues. With 5 bases clipped from V and 10 bases from J, the junction kept 5 bases outside the gene matches. CDR3 sequence: CASSNPGLEQFF. CDR3 bases: TGTGCCAGCAGTAACCCGGGACTAGAGCAGTTCTTC.

The rearrangement links TRBV11-3 to TRBJ1-1; D call uncertain. Trimming took 5 bases from V and 2 from J, leaving 24 bases between them. The CDR3 runs to 18 residues. CDR1 SGHNT and CDR2 YENEEA come from the germline V gene. The CDR3 loop reads CASSPRVGGSLVNTEAFF. The CDR3 DNA reads TGTGCCAGCAGCCCGAGGGTTGGAGGGTCGCTGGTTAACACTGAAGCTTTCTTT.

The chain joins TRBV2 to TRBJ1-5; unclear D gene. The CDR3 totals 13 residues. With 4 bases removed from V and 0 bases from J, the gap between germline ends came to 4 bases. The V gene's germline CDR1 is SNHLY and CDR2 FYNNEI. The CDR3 here is CASSGNSNQPQHF. As DNA, the CDR3 is TGTGCCAGCAGTGGTAATAGCAATCAGCCCCAGCATTTT.

V gene TRBV19 combines with J gene TRBJ2-3; a weak D match, TRBD2 (5 bases). The CDR3 totals 14 residues. V was cut by 7 bases and J by 2 bases, with 13 bases left in between. Germline assignment: CDR1 LNHDA and CDR2 SQIVND (reference sequence). This CDR3 is CASTSTIATDTQYF. CDR3 bases: TGTGCCAGTACCTCGACTATCGCCACAGATACGCAGTATTTT.

V usage is TRBV21-1 and J usage is TRBJ1-4. TRBV21-1 is deemed a pseudogene. The CDR3 is 13 residues long. CDR3 in amino acids: CASSKVGGEKLFF. CDR3 bases: TGTGCCAGCAGCAAAGTTGGGGGGGAAAAACTGTTTTTT.

V usage is TRBV19 and J usage is TRBJ2-3; 10 nucleotides line up with TRBD1. V trimming: 6 bases; J trimming: 3 bases; junction bases outside the gene matches: 3. Germline V gene data show CDR1 as LNHDA and CDR2 as SQIVND (reference sequence). The CDR3 covers 14 residues. CDR3 nucleotide sequence: TGTGCCAGTAGAGACAGGGGGCAGACAGATACGCAGTATTTT. It encodes CASRDRGQTDTQYF.

The J gene is TRBJ1-2, the V gene TRBV28; D may be TRBD1 (6 bases). The V end lost 10 bases, the J end lost 8 bases, and 26 bases lay between the germline ends. CDR1 and CDR2 (germline): MDHEN, SYDVKM. This CDR3 comprises 15 residues. The CDR3: CATKTGGYPPRGYTF. CDR3 in DNA: TGTGCCACCAAGACAGGCGGCTATCCTCCTAGGGGCTACACCTTC.

The chain couples TRBV5-6 to TRBJ1-2; D possibly corresponds to TRBD1 (5 bases). CDR1 and CDR2 (germline): SGHDT, YYEEEE. V was cut by 1 base and J by 2 bases, with 12 bases left in between. The CDR3 extends over 15 amino acids. This CDR3 is CASSLYDSLNYGYTF. For the CDR3, the DNA is TGTGCCAGCAGCTTGTACGACAGTCTGAACTATGGCTACACCTTC.

The chain has TRBV24-1 and TRBJ2-5, with D perhaps matching TRBD1 (5 bases). In germline, CDR1 is KGHDR, CDR2 SFDVKD. The V end lost 3 bases, the J end lost 5 bases, and 12 bases lay between the germline ends. The CDR3 runs to 14 residues. The CDR3, as DNA: TGTGCCACCAGTGATGTACAGGTGGGCGAGACCCAGTACTTC. Amino acid sequence: CATSDVQVGETQYF.

V usage is TRBV28 and J usage is TRBJ1-5; 9 bases align to TRBD1. Unmatched junction bases numbered 11, after V lost 7 bases and J lost 1 base. Germline V gives CDR1 MDHEN, CDR2 SYDVKM. The CDR3 length is 17 residues. The CDR3: CASMGTGYFASNQPQHF. CDR3 DNA: TGTGCCAGCATGGGGACAGGGTATTTCGCGAGCAATCAGCCCCAGCATTTT.

The chain joins TRBV7-2 to TRBJ2-7, with D maybe TRBD2 (6 bases). V was clipped by 3 bases and J by 3 bases, with 9 bases between them. Per germline, CDR1 SGHTA and CDR2 FQGNSA. This CDR3 contains 13 residues. CDR3 loop: CASSFTGVYEQYF. CDR3 DNA: TGTGCCAGCAGCTTTACGGGAGTCTACGAGCAGTACTTC.

This clone was counted a single time. The gene calls are TRBV7-9 and TRBJ2-5, with TRBD2 matching over 10 bases. This CDR3 comprises 16 residues. With 4 bases clipped from V and 7 bases from J, the junction kept 12 bases outside the gene matches. Germline V gene sequence: CDR1 SEHNR, CDR2 FQNEAQ (reference sequence). This CDR3 is CASSSQGSGRFGTQYF. DNA for the CDR3: TGTGCCAGCAGCTCCCAGGGTAGCGGGAGGTTTGGGACCCAGTACTTC.

This chain links TRBV19 with TRBJ2-5; possible D gene TRBD1, 6 bases. Germline assignment: CDR1 LNHDA and CDR2 SQIVND (reference sequence). V lost 6 bases and J lost 0, with 14 bases in between. The CDR3 covers 15 residues. CDR3 loop: CASRARDKYQETQYF. The CDR3 DNA follows: TGTGCCAGTAGAGCCCGGGACAAGTACCAAGAGACCCAGTACTTC.

This clone was picked up a small number of times. Here the CDR3 DNA reads TGTGCCTGGAGAGGAGGGGTGGATACGCAGTATTTT. This gives the protein CAWRGGVDTQYF. The chain employs TRBV30 and TRBJ2-3, with a weak D call TRBD2 (6 bases). Germline CDR1 and CDR2: GTSNPN and SVGIG (reference sequence). The CDR3 length is 12 residues. Trimming removed 3 bases from V and 6 bases from J, with 10 bases in between.

This chain joins TRBV7-6 and TRBJ2-1, with 10 bases fitting TRBD2. Losses at the gene ends were 7 bases for V and 7 bases for J; bases not matched to a gene: 16. The CDR3 consists of 17 residues. Germline CDR1 and CDR2: SGHVS and FNYEAQ. The CDR3 nucleotides are TGTGCCAGCACCCCCCCGGATCTAGCGGGAGTTGGGAATGAGCAGTTCTTC. Translating gives CASTPPDLAGVGNEQFF.

The genes are TRBV30 and TRBJ2-2; TRBD2 might be the D (5 bases). The germline V gene has CDR1 GTSNPN and CDR2 SVGIG (reference sequence). With 4 bases removed from V and 1 base from J, the gap between germline ends came to 13 bases. This CDR3 is 15 amino acids long. CDR3 coding DNA: TGTGCCTGGAACGGGGATATGGAGAACACCGGGGAGCTGTTTTTT. This gives the protein CAWNGDMENTGELFF.

The DNA for the CDR3 is TGTGCCAGCAGTCATACTAGCGGACTAGGAACAGATACGCAGTATTTT. Its protein product is CASSHTSGLGTDTQYF. The chain uses TRBV6-2 or TRBV6-3 and TRBJ2-3; TRBD2 matches 8 bases. CDR3 length: 16 amino acids. Germline CDR1 MNHEY, CDR2 SVGEGT. The V gene end was trimmed by 5 bases and the J gene end by 3 bases; junction bases not matched to a gene: 10.

The rearrangement links TRBV4-1 to TRBJ1-5; TRBD1 agrees at 9 bases. The V gene's germline CDR1 is MGHRA and CDR2 YSYEKL. The CDR3 has 16 residues. V shed 3 bases, J shed 7 bases, and the junction held 10 bases outside the gene matches. CDR3 in DNA: TGCGCCAGCAGCCATGGAGACACAGGGGGCGACCAGCCCCAGCATTTT. This sequence encodes CASSHGDTGGDQPQHF.

The chain recombines TRBV3-1 (or the pseudogene TRBV3-2) with TRBJ2-7, with 11 nucleotides matching TRBD2. The CDR3 is 15 amino acids. Germline V CDR1 and CDR2: LGHDT, YNNKEL (reference sequence). Trimming at V came to 0 bases and at J to 3 bases, leaving 1 base not matched to a gene. Here the CDR3 DNA reads TGTGCCAGCAGCCAAGATAGCGGGAGGGGCTACGAGCAGTACTTC. Amino acid sequence: CASSQDSGRGYEQYF.

This clone was seen a few times. V and J are TRBV5-4 and TRBJ2-7; D might be TRBD2 (6 bases). V lost 5 bases and J 0 bases, leaving 12 bases between the germline ends. Germline CDR1 SGHNT, CDR2 YYREEE (reference sequence). This CDR3 has 14 residues. CDR3 residues: CASRRDFSSYEQYF. The DNA of the CDR3 is TGTGCCAGCAGACGGGACTTCAGCTCCTACGAGCAGTACTTC. The complete variable domain, with remaining parts taken from reference TRBV5-4 and TRBJ2-7, reads ETGVTQSPTHLIKTRGQQVTLRCSSQSGHNTVSWYQQALGQGPQFIFQYYREEENGRGNFPPRFSGLQFPNYSSELNVNALELDDSALYLCASRRDFSSYEQYFGPGTRLTVT.

The chain joins TRBV5-4 to TRBJ1-4, with D unresolved. In germline, CDR1 is SGHNT, CDR2 YYREEE (reference sequence). The CDR3 is made up of 15 amino acids. The V end was cut by 0 bases, the J end by 3 bases, with 9 bases between. CDR3 loop: CASSLGTEANEKLFF. The DNA for the CDR3 is TGTGCCAGCAGCTTGGGCACAGAAGCTAATGAAAAACTGTTTTTT.

The chain uses TRBV4-2 and TRBJ1-1; TRBD1 aligns across 7 bases. The CDR3 consists of 17 residues. J gave up 3 bases and V 4 bases, and 14 bases lay outside the gene matches. Germline CDR1 LGHNA, CDR2 YNFKEQ. CDR3 protein: CASSPIDRGGAYTEAFF. The CDR3 DNA sequence: TGTGCCAGCAGCCCTATAGATCGAGGGGGCGCTTACACTGAAGCTTTCTTT.

The genes are TRBV5-1 and TRBJ2-7; TRBD2 agrees at 8 bases. With 0 bases clipped from V and 1 base from J, the junction kept 3 bases outside the gene matches. CDR3 size: 15 residues. In germline, CDR1 is SGHRS, CDR2 YFSETQ. CDR3 in amino acids: CASSLASGGSYEQYF. DNA for the CDR3: TGCGCCAGCAGCTTGGCTTCGGGAGGGTCCTACGAGCAGTACTTC. Together with reference TRBV5-1 and TRBJ2-7, the CDR3 gives the full variable domain: KAGVTQTPRYLIKTRGQQVTLSCSPISGHRSVSWYQQTPGQGLQFLFEYFSETQRNKGNFPGRFSGRQFSNSRSEMNVSTLELGDSALYLCASSLASGGSYEQYFGPGTRLTVT.

The chain employs TRBV28 and TRBJ2-7; D possibly corresponds to TRBD2 (5 bases). This CDR3 region has 14 residues. Germline V gene data show CDR1 as MDHEN and CDR2 as SYDVKM. Deletions cut 6 bases from V and 2 bases from J, with 14 bases between. For the CDR3, the DNA is TGTGCCAGCAGGTCGGCAGCGGAGACCTACGAGCAGTACTTC. The encoded protein is CASRSAAETYEQYF.

This chain joins TRBV19 and TRBJ1-2; tentative D call: TRBD1 (6 bases). Trimming shortened V by 10 bases and J by 3 bases, and 21 bases separated the two germline ends. CDR3 size: 15 residues. Germline loops: CDR1 LNHDA, CDR2 SQIVND (reference sequence). The CDR3 sequence is CATTPGRGADYGYTF. The CDR3 DNA reads as TGTGCCACCACACCCGGCCGGGGGGCCGACTATGGCTACACCTTC.

The chain combines TRBV5-1 with TRBJ2-1; perhaps TRBD1 as D (5 bases). Between the trimmed V and J ends, which lost 3 bases and 4 bases, there was a span of 14 bases. This CDR3 region has 15 residues. Germline assignment: CDR1 SGHRS and CDR2 YFSETQ. The CDR3 is CASSSHRRQYNEQFF. The CDR3 region has the DNA TGCGCCAGCAGCTCACACAGGAGACAGTACAATGAGCAGTTCTTC. The full variable domain, rest sourced from reference TRBV5-1 and TRBJ2-1, is KAGVTQTPRYLIKTRGQQVTLSCSPISGHRSVSWYQQTPGQGLQFLFEYFSETQRNKGNFPGRFSGRQFSNSRSEMNVSTLELGDSALYLCASSSHRRQYNEQFFGPGTRLTVL.